This T cell receptor (beta chain) was sequenced for a study of PD-L1 blockade in urothelial cancer listed by TCRdb under 2017. Background for the entire study: Every patient began therapy at some point between 2013 and 2015 and was given atezolizumab 1,200 mg intravenously every 3 weeks. About 85% of the roughly 29 patients were identified as males with urothelial cancer of bladder origin, and a prior smoking history was reported by 18 of 29 patients. An ECOG performance status of 0 or 1 was recorded for the patients, and 0 to 3 prior chemotherapy regimens had been received by the patients. Blood samples were analyzed 3 weeks after the start of treatment (second dose) and 6 weeks after the start of treatment. Blood samples gave median yields of around 150,000 T cells and more than 80,000 unique TCRs, along with a median clonality of approximately 0.084. The study, an exploratory multi-omic analysis, examined somatic, immune and clinical correlates of response to PD-L1 blockade with atezolizumab in urothelial cancer. Pretreatment tumor samples and matched peripheral blood, collected serially before and after atezolizumab treatment, underwent TCR sequencing. Progression-free survival longer than 6 months counted as durable clinical benefit, and TCR features were additionally tested against both progression-free and overall survival. In the same patients, whole exome sequencing and RNA sequencing of pretreatment tumors were performed in addition to TCR sequencing. Durable clinical benefit was achieved by nine patients and was not achieved by 20 patients. Approximately 30 patients had pretreatment blood TCR-seq, some 25 had at least one posttreatment blood collection, and some 25 had tumor TCR-seq.

For this clone: Its antigen is not yet known. Within one base of it there is no much larger clone, and no base qualities were kept.

Synthetic TCR analog templates were spiked into each PCR so that absolute template abundance could be estimated from read counts. The immunoSEQ assay was used to amplify TCRbeta CDR3 regions from genomic DNA with bias-controlled V and J gene primers. Rearranged TCRbeta segments were sequenced at approximately 20X coverage. Turning to the authors' computational methods: Sequencing errors were corrected by clustering and CDR3s were annotated against IMGT to assign V, D and J genes. Downstream analyses used only productive TCRbeta rearrangements and left out out-of-frame or stop-codon sequences. Clonality was calculated as one minus the Shannon entropy normalized by the log of the number of unique productive sequences. Clones differing between time points or between blood and tumor were identified by Fisher's exact test with Benjamini-Hochberg correction at adjusted p below 0.01. Not all clones reach the TCRdb copy of this immuneACCESS table, which keeps in-frame sequences only. Checked studies attribute under half of the gap to unresolved V genes and leave the rest unexplained. V and J calls and clone size are as listed in that table; D and trimming were resolved from the DNA. The sample data list 46,000 or so clones, and approximately 86% of these were observed just once. The ten largest clones represent 10% of the sample.

The time point label on this specimen signifies: peripheral blood 6 weeks after treatment start. The cohort included under 35 patients with locally advanced or metastatic urothelial carcinoma who were treated at Memorial Sloan Kettering on a trial protocol. Peripheral blood mononuclear cells were collected pretreatment and during treatment, with between 1 and 8 total time points obtained per patient. The Qiagen DNeasy Blood extraction kit was used to purify genomic DNA from total PBMCs and from tumor samples. Collected pretreatment and during treatment, PBMCs were isolated and stored as previously described. General study outcomes and caveats: Because of the small sample size (n = 29) and the many exploratory analyses performed, the results are intended to be regarded as hypothesis-generating. Improved progression-free and overall survival was associated with having pretreatment peripheral blood TCR clonality below the median. Patients with durable benefit showed greater expansion of tumor-associated TCR clones in peripheral blood 3 weeks after starting treatment (n ≈ 21, p = 0.022).

The CDR3 sequence holds 14 residues, the cysteine and phenylalanine included. Only the CDR3 DNA stays, 42 bases, in frame from base 1. Per the germline V gene, SGHTA is the CDR1 and FQGNSA is the CDR2. Trimming accounts for 8 bases at V and 6 bases at J, while the number of junction bases matched to no gene is 5. The input for sequencing was PBMCs, taken around atezolizumab (anti-PD-L1) treatment. The chain is encoded by TRBV7-2 joined to TRBJ2-3; 13 nucleotides in the junction match TRBD2. This receptor was identified in a man between 60 and 70 years old with urothelial cancer. Read as DNA, the sequence is TGTGCCAGCTCCGGGACTAGCGGGATTGATACGCAGTATTTT. Its translation is CASSGTSGIDTQYF.